Listed here are 2 T cell receptor beta chains from one sample, sequenced in a study of molecular identifiers for immune sequencing clone quantification. MiXCR, applied by TCRdb to the PCR reads, yields one record per CDR3 protein. The table has a few hundred thousand distinct CDR3 sequences, about 20% seen once. Specimen: naive CD8+ T cells from blood, with Jurkat cell RNA spiked in. Subset indicated: FACS-sorted CD8+CD4-CCR7+CD45RA+ naive T cells. These receptors were taken from a human donor in good health. Some libraries in this study had Jurkat cell RNA spiked in.

This clonotype was detected only a few times. DNA of the CDR3: TGTGCCAGCAGCACCACGGGACTTGACTACAATGAGCAGTTCTTC. Translating it yields CASSTTGLDYNEQFF. The chain recombines TRBV11-2 with TRBJ2-1; perhaps TRBD2 as D (6 bases). The CDR3 is 15 amino acids. In germline, CDR1 is SGHAT, CDR2 FQNNGV. With 5 bases removed from V and 3 bases from J, the gap between germline ends came to 14 bases.

Notes on this clonotype: Given a much more abundant clone one base away, this may be a read error. The conserved phenylalanine or tryptophan is not found at the CDR3 terminus, so this likely reflects a read error. This chain joins TRBV12-3 or TRBV12-4 and TRBJ2-7, with 8 bases matching TRBD1. The CDR3 contains 14 residues. J was trimmed by 6 bases and V by 3 bases; bases with no gene match: 7. The CDR3 DNA is TGTGCCAGCAGTTTGACCACAGGGGGTGGCGAGCAGTACTCC. Protein: CASSLTTGGGEQYS.